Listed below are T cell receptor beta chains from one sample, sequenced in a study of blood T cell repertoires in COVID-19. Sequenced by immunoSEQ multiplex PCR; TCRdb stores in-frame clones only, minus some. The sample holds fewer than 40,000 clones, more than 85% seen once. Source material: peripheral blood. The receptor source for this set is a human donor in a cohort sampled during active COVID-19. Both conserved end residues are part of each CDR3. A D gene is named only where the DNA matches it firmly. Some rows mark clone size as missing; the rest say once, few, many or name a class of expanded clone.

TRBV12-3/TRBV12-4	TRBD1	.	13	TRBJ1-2	TGTGCCAGCCGGGACAGGGGAACAGATGGCTACACCTTC	CASRDRGTDGYTF
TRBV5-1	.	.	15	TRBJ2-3	TGCGCCAGCAGCCCCGAGCGGGCTAGCACAGATACGCAGTATTTT	CASSPERASTDTQYF
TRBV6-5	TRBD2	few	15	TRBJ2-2	TGTGCCAGCAGCCACACTAGCGGATACACCGGGGAGCTGTTTTTT	CASSHTSGYTGELFF
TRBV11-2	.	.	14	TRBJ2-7	TGTGCCAGCAGCATTGCAGCCGGGACAAGTGGGGCCAACTTC	CASSIAAGTSGANF
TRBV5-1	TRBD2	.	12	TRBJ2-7	TGCGCCAGCAGCTTGTCGGGGGGCGAGCAGTACTTC	CASSLSGGEQYF
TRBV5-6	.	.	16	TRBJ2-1	TGTGCCAGCAGCTTGGATACAGGTAGCTCCTACAATGAGCAGTTCTTC	CASSLDTGSSYNEQFF
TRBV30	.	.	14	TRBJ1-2	TGTGCCTGGAGCCCTGGGACTGGGGGGTTCGGCTACACCTTC	CAWSPGTGGFGYTF
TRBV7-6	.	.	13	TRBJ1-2	TGTGCCAGCAGCTTAACGGACTTGGATGGCTACACCTTC	CASSLTDLDGYTF
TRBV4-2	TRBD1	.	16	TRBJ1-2	TGTGCCAGCAGCCAAGATCGGGGGACAGTTAACTATGGCTACACCTTC	CASSQDRGTVNYGYTF
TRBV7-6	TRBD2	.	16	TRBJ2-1	TGTGCCAGCAGCTCCGGGGGGGGAGAGCTTTACAATGAGCAGTTCTTC	CASSSGGGELYNEQFF
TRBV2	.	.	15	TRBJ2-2	TGTGCCAGCAGCGCAAGGGGGGGAGCCACCGGGGAGCTGTTTTTT	CASSARGGATGELFF
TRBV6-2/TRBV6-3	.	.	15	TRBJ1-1	TGTGCCAGCAGTTATTCGTATAGGGAGTCCACTGAAGCTTTCTTT	CASSYSYRESTEAFF
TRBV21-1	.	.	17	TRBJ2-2	TGTGCCAGCAGCAATGATCTAGCGGGAGGGCCGACCGGGGAGCTGTTTTTT	CASSNDLAGGPTGELFF
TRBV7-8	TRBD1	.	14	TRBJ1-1	TGTGCCAGCAGCTTTGGGGACAGGGTCGCTGAAGCTTTCTTT	CASSFGDRVAEAFF
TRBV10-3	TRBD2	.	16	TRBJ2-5	TGTGCCATCAGTGACCCGCGGACTAGCGGGAGTCAGACCCAGTACTTC	CAISDPRTSGSQTQYF
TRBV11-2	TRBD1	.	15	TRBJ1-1	TGTGCCAGCACCGCAAAAGGGACAGGGAACACTGAAGCTTTCTTT	CASTAKGTGNTEAFF
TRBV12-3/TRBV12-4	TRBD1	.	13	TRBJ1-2	TGTGCCAGCAGCCGGGACAGAAACTATGGCTACACCTTC	CASSRDRNYGYTF